This T cell receptor (beta chain) comes out of a study of blood T cell repertoires in COVID-19. Study at large: Sample material is recorded as cDNA or gDNA derived from T cells, B-cell-depleted T cells, or PBMCs.

The age range of participants was about 18 to 95 years, with residence in about 25 US areas. The study assigned cohorts using participant-reported clinical history. Sequencing was performed with immunoSEQ multiplex PCR; in TCRdb, only in-frame clones are kept and a portion is missing. This table holds 120,000 to 150,000 clones, just under 85% found once. This sequence was found in a woman in her 40s who had recovered from COVID-19. Sequencing was carried out using PBMCs or T cells enriched from blood (not recorded which).

This CDR3 reads CASSLGASGTYNEQFF. The CDR3 DNA is TGTGCCAGCAGCTTAGGGGCTAGCGGAACGTACAATGAGCAGTTCTTC. This sequence joins TRBV7-7 and TRBJ2-1; 7 bases line up with TRBD2. Per germline, CDR1 SSHAT and CDR2 FNYEAQ (reference sequence). This CDR3 comprises 16 residues. V shed 1 base and J 4 bases; nucleotides not matched to a gene: 7. Complete variable domain (other parts from reference TRBV7-7 and TRBJ2-1): GAGVSQSPRYKVTKRGQDVTLRCDPISSHATLYWYQQALGQGPEFLTYFNYEAQPDKSGLPSDRFSAERPEGSISTLTIQRTEQRDSAMYRCASSLGASGTYNEQFFGPGTRLTVL.